These 25 T cell receptor beta chains originate from one sample sequenced in a study of molecular identifiers for immune sequencing clone quantification. One entry per CDR3 protein, called by TCRdb with MiXCR from the PCR reads. The profile covers about 100,000 distinct CDR3 sequences, with 30% to 35% appearing a single time and 9.7% taken by the ten largest. Material: naive CD8+ T cells from blood, with Jurkat cell RNA spiked in. Subset in this sample: FACS-sorted CD8+CD4-CCR7+CD45RA+ naive T cells. These receptors were taken from a human donor in good health. Some libraries in this study had Jurkat cell RNA spiked in.

This clonotype was seen more than once but under ten times. This rearrangement joins TRBV4-1 to TRBJ1-5; D gene unclear. The germline V and J ends were trimmed by 4 bases and 2 bases, with 6 bases remaining between them. The CDR3 has 13 amino acids. Germline CDR1 and CDR2: MGHRA and YSYEKL. The CDR3 loop reads CASSLFGNQPQHF. Written as DNA, the CDR3 is TGCGCCAGCAGCCTCTTTGGCAATCAGCCCCAGCATTTT.

The rearrangement uses TRBV6-2 or TRBV6-3 and TRBJ2-1; D is unresolved. Trimming stripped 1 base from V and 9 bases from J, with 4 bases between. Germline CDR1 reads MNHEY; CDR2 reads SVGEGT. This CDR3 is 11 amino acids long. CDR3 bases: TGTGCCAGCAGTTACTGGGGTGAGCAGTTCTTC. Encoded protein: CASSYWGEQFF.

The chain joins TRBV10-2 to TRBJ2-5, with 7 positions matching TRBD1. J lost 5 bases, V lost 8 bases, and 14 bases had no gene match. The CDR3 length is 15 residues. Germline V gene sequence: CDR1 WSHSY, CDR2 SAAADI. This chain's CDR3 is CASSNEGALGETQYF. The CDR3 DNA is TGCGCCAGCTCCAATGAGGGGGCTTTAGGGGAGACCCAGTACTTC.

This clonotype was found many times. This chain uses TRBV21-1 with TRBJ1-2; no DNA check was done on the table's D call, TRBD1. TRBV21-1 is assigned pseudogene status. The CDR3 runs 15 residues. CDR3 bases: TGTGCCAGCAGCAAAGCTAGGACAGGGGACTATGGCTACACCTTC. Residues: CASSKARTGDYGYTF.

The genes are TRBV28 and TRBJ2-5; D might be TRBD1 (5 bases). The CDR3 has 14 amino acids. Trimming took off 3 bases at V and 1 base at J, with 9 bases between the two ends. Germline loops: CDR1 MDHEN, CDR2 SYDVKM. For the CDR3, the DNA is TGTGCCAGCAGTTTCTTGACAGCCCAAGAGACCCAGTACTTC. Amino acids: CASSFLTAQETQYF.

The chain combines TRBV10-3 with TRBJ2-7; maybe TRBD1 (5 bases). This CDR3 spans 14 amino acids. V was clipped by 0 bases and J by 6 bases, with 12 bases between them. The germline CDR1 and CDR2 sequences are ENHRY and SYGVKD. The CDR3 sequence is CAISESGQGPEQYF. CDR3 bases: TGTGCCATCAGTGAGTCGGGGCAGGGCCCCGAGCAGTACTTC.

The gene calls are TRBV28 and TRBJ2-1, with TRBD1 identical over 7 bases. V shed 4 bases, J shed 7 bases, and the junction held 7 bases outside the gene matches. The CDR3 covers 14 residues. Germline loops: CDR1 MDHEN, CDR2 SYDVKM. The CDR3 DNA is TGTGCCAGCAGTTGGGCAGGGGGTAGGAATGAGCAGTTCTTC. It encodes CASSWAGGRNEQFF. Drawing the rest from reference TRBV28 and TRBJ2-1, the complete variable domain is DVKVTQSSRYLVKRTGEKVFLECVQDMDHENMFWYRQDPGLGLRLIYFSYDVKMKEKGDIPEGYSVSREKKERFSLILESASTNQTSMYLCASSWAGGRNEQFFGPGTRLTVL.

As to this clonotype: A much larger clone is a single base away; this may be a read error. The V gene is TRBV6-5, the J gene TRBJ2-7; TRBD1 is a possible D gene (5 bases). Germline CDR1 reads MNHEY; CDR2 reads SVGAGI. The CDR3 covers 13 residues. CDR3 loop: CASRYSFRDEQYF. The CDR3 bases are TGTGCCAGCAGATACTCATTCAGGGACGAGCAGTACTTC.

This clonotype was recorded at least ten times. The chain links TRBV9 to TRBJ2-2; a possible D gene is TRBD2 (6 bases). Germline assignment: CDR1 SGDLS and CDR2 YYNGEE. This CDR3 has 17 residues. V lost 0 bases and J 3 bases, leaving 15 bases between the germline ends. The CDR3 sequence is CASSVEEPGAHTGELFF. The CDR3 coding sequence is TGTGCCAGCAGCGTAGAGGAGCCGGGAGCGCACACCGGGGAGCTGTTTTTT.

This rearrangement joins TRBV5-6 to TRBJ2-1, with D perhaps TRBD2 (5 bases). The length of the CDR3 is 15 residues. CDR1 is SGHDT and CDR2 is YYEEEE in the germline V gene. The V end was cut by 4 bases, the J end by 0 bases, with 11 bases between. The CDR3 loop is CASSPTKRSYNEQFF. The CDR3, as DNA: TGTGCCAGCAGCCCGACTAAGCGCTCCTACAATGAGCAGTTCTTC.

This clonotype has a handful of counts. The V gene is TRBV28, the J gene TRBJ2-7, with TRBD2 matching 12 bases. V dropped 5 bases and J dropped 6; count of bases not matched to a gene: 11. This CDR3 comprises 16 residues. Per germline, CDR1 MDHEN and CDR2 SYDVKM. In DNA form, the CDR3 reads TGTGCCAGCAGTCCGCAGACTAGCGGGAGTGAGGTCGAGCAGTACTTC. Its translation: CASSPQTSGSEVEQYF.

This clonotype came up a few times. The V gene is TRBV20-1, the J gene TRBJ2-7, with unresolved D. Germline CDR1 and CDR2: DFQATT and SNEGSKA (reference sequence). The CDR3 runs to 14 residues. V lost 4 bases and J 2 bases, leaving 15 bases between the germline ends. The DNA of the CDR3 is TGCAGTGCTACAAGATTGGACCGCCCCTACGAGCAGTACTTC. It encodes CSATRLDRPYEQYF.

In the case of this clonotype: This may stem from a read error, because a much larger clone lies one nucleotide away. The rearrangement links TRBV20-1 to TRBJ2-7, with TRBD2 as a possible D gene (6 bases). CDR3 length: 16 residues. Trimming stripped 6 bases from V and 0 bases from J, with 21 bases between. CDR1 DFQATT and CDR2 SNEGSKA come from the germline V gene (reference sequence). Written as DNA, the CDR3 is TGCAGTGCGACCGGAGGGACCCCCTTCCCCTCCTACGAGCAGTACTTC. Its translation is CSATGGTPFPSYEQYF.

The V gene is TRBV27, the J gene TRBJ2-2; D ambiguous. The germline CDR1 and CDR2 sequences are MNHEY and SMNVEV (reference sequence). CDR3 size: 13 residues. Between the trimmed V and J ends, which lost 3 bases and 6 bases, there was a span of 8 bases. The CDR3 reads CASSFQAAGELFF. DNA for the CDR3: TGTGCCAGCAGTTTCCAAGCCGCCGGGGAGCTGTTTTTT.

Worth noting for this clonotype: The CDR3 does not close with the conserved phenylalanine or tryptophan, likely indicating a read error. The chain employs TRBV7-2 and TRBJ2-7, with D possibly TRBD1 on 6 matching bases. V lost 3 bases and J 2 bases, leaving 11 bases between the germline ends. From germline, CDR1 is SGHTA and CDR2 FQGNSA. This CDR3 region has 14 residues. The CDR3 here is CASSFSGAPYEQYY. The CDR3 DNA follows: TGTGCCAGCAGCTTTTCAGGGGCCCCCTACGAGCAGTACTAC.

The J gene is TRBJ2-6, the V gene TRBV5-4; the D is unclear. Looked up from germline, CDR1 is SGHNT and CDR2 is YYREEE (reference sequence). This CDR3 has 17 residues. The V gene lost 1 base and the J gene lost 0 bases, with 11 bases spanning the gap. CDR3 residues: CASSLLGCSSGANVLTF. CDR3 nucleotide sequence: TGTGCCAGCAGCTTGCTGGGGTGTAGCTCTGGGGCCAACGTCCTGACTTTC. The full variable domain, rest sourced from reference TRBV5-4 and TRBJ2-6, is ETGVTQSPTHLIKTRGQQVTLRCSSQSGHNTVSWYQQALGQGPQFIFQYYREEENGRGNFPPRFSGLQFPNYSSELNVNALELDDSALYLCASSLLGCSSGANVLTFGAGSRLTVL.

This clonotype was found once. A much larger clone differs from this one at a single base, so this may be a read error. As the CDR3 is not closed by the conserved phenylalanine or tryptophan, this likely results from a read error. The chain couples TRBV4-3 to TRBJ2-6, with D hard to call. The CDR3 extends over 14 amino acids. The V and J ends lost 2 bases and 2 bases respectively, with 4 bases between them. Germline loops: CDR1 LGHNA, CDR2 YSLEER. The CDR3 is CASSQSPGANVLTI. The DNA of the CDR3 is TGCGCCAGCAGCCAAAGCCCTGGGGCCAACGTCCTGACTATC.

The J gene is TRBJ2-7, the V gene TRBV28, with TRBD1 as a possible D gene (6 bases). The V end was cut by 2 bases, the J end by 2 bases, with 16 bases between. The CDR3 is 16 residues long. The V gene's germline CDR1 is MDHEN and CDR2 SYDVKM. Here the CDR3 DNA reads TGTGCCAGCAGTTTAGCCCCCGGGACACCAACCTACGAGCAGTACTTC. It specifies CASSLAPGTPTYEQYF.

The V gene is TRBV27, the J gene TRBJ2-5; the D call may be TRBD1 or TRBD2 (5 bases each). This CDR3 has 18 amino acids. Germline V CDR1 and CDR2: MNHEY, SMNVEV (reference sequence). Trimming took 2 bases from V and 3 from J, leaving 22 bases between them. The CDR3 DNA sequence: TGTGCCAGCAGTTTAATGCCCCCTGCCGACGGGACGGAAGAGACCCAGTACTTC. It yields the protein CASSLMPPADGTEETQYF.

This clonotype was seen a handful of times. V and J are TRBV25-1 and TRBJ2-7; D is unresolved. V was shortened by 4 bases and J by 3 bases, with 7 bases between the two germline ends. Germline values: CDR1 MGHDK, CDR2 SYGVNS. The CDR3 runs to 12 residues. CDR3 protein: CASSVNGYEQYF. DNA of the CDR3: TGTGCCAGCAGTGTGAACGGCTACGAGCAGTACTTC.

This clonotype was observed at least ten times. This sequence joins TRBV28 and TRBJ2-3; 9 bases are a match to TRBD1. J gave up 6 bases and V 3 bases, and 10 bases lay outside the gene matches. Germline V gives CDR1 MDHEN, CDR2 SYDVKM. The CDR3 extends over 16 amino acids. As DNA, the CDR3 is TGTGCCAGCAGTTTTTCCGTTGGGACAGGGTTGGATACGCAGTATTTT. Translating gives CASSFSVGTGLDTQYF.

In its sample, this clonotype was seen many times. The chain is built from TRBV28 and TRBJ2-7; D tentatively reads TRBD1 or TRBD2 (5 bases each). The CDR3 length is 14 residues. Germline loops: CDR1 MDHEN, CDR2 SYDVKM. The V end lost 5 bases, the J end lost 2 bases, and 13 bases lay between the germline ends. The DNA of the CDR3 is TGTGCCAGCAGTACCCCGGGACCCACCTACGAGCAGTACTTC. Amino acids: CASSTPGPTYEQYF.

This clonotype was detected ten times or more. The V call is TRBV7-8, the J call TRBJ2-7, with D maybe TRBD2 (5 bases). CDR3 length equals 15 residues. Germline CDR1 SGHVS, CDR2 FQNEAQ. Trimming left V 4 bases short and J 0 bases short, with 13 bases between. CDR3 in amino acids: CASSWPREASYEQYF. The CDR3 DNA reads as TGTGCCAGCAGCTGGCCACGGGAAGCCTCCTACGAGCAGTACTTC.

This clonotype was counted many times. The CDR3 DNA reads as TGTGCCAGCAGCCCCCGAAGGGGGGACTCTGGGGCCAACGTCCTGACTTTC. Its translation: CASSPRRGDSGANVLTF. V usage is TRBV11-2 and J usage is TRBJ2-6; D may match TRBD1 or TRBD2 (6 bases each). The V end lost 5 bases, the J end lost 0 bases, and 14 bases lay between the germline ends. The V gene's germline CDR1 is SGHAT and CDR2 FQNNGV. The CDR3 spans 17 residues.

The chain employs TRBV5-4 and TRBJ2-7, with D possibly matching TRBD2 (5 bases). The CDR3 length is 13 residues. Germline V gene lookup returns CDR1 SGHNT and CDR2 YYREEE (reference sequence). Trimming took 3 bases from V and 5 from J, leaving 12 bases between them. CDR3 protein: CASSSGIPDEQYF. CDR3 sequence (DNA): TGTGCCAGCAGCTCCGGGATCCCCGACGAGCAGTACTTC. Full variable domain (outside the CDR3, taken from reference TRBV5-4 and TRBJ2-7): ETGVTQSPTHLIKTRGQQVTLRCSSQSGHNTVSWYQQALGQGPQFIFQYYREEENGRGNFPPRFSGLQFPNYSSELNVNALELDDSALYLCASSSGIPDEQYFGPGTRLTVT.